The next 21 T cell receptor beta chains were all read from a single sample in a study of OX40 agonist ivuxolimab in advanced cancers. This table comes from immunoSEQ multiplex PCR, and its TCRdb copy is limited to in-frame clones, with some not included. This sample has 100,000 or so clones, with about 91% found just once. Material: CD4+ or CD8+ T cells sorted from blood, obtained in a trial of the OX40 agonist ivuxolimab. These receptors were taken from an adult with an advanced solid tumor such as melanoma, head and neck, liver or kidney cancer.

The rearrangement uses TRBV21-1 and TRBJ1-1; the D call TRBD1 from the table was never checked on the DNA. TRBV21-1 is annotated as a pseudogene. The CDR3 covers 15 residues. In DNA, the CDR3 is TGTGCCAGCAGCATCGTAGGAGGGGGCTGCGCTGAAGCTTTCTTT. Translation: CASSIVGGGCAEAFF.

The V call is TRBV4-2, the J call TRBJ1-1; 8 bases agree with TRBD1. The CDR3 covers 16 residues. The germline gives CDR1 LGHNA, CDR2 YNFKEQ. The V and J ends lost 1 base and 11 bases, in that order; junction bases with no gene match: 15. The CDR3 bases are TGTGCCAGCAGCCAAGGGACAGGGTCGGAGGGCCAGGACGCTTTCTTT. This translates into CASSQGTGSEGQDAFF.

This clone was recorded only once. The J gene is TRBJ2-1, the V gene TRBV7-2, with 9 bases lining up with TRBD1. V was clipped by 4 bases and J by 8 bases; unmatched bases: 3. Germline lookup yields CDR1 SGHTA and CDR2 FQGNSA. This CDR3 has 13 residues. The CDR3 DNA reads TGTGCCAGCAGCTGGGACAGGGCATATGAGCAGTTCTTC. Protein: CASSWDRAYEQFF. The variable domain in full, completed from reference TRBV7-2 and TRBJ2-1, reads GAGVSQSPSNKVTEKGKDVELRCDPISGHTALYWYRQSLGQGLEFLIYFQGNSAPDKSGLPSDRFSAERTGGSVSTLTIQRTQQEDSAVYLCASSWDRAYEQFFGPGTRLTVL.

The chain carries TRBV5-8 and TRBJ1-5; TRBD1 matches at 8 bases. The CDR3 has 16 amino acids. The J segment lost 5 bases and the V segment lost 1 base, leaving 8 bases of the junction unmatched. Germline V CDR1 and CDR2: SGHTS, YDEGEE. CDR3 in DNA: TGTGCCAGCAGCTTGTTGGCAGGGGGCTCTGATCAGCCCCAGCATTTT. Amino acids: CASSLLAGGSDQPQHF.

The CDR3 bases are TGTGCCAGCAGTTCCTCGACAGGAAACACTGAAGCTTTCTTT. Its protein is CASSSSTGNTEAFF. The J gene is TRBJ1-1, the V gene TRBV28; D is perhaps TRBD1 (6 bases). The V end was cut by 4 bases, the J end by 2 bases, with 11 bases between. The CDR3 sequence is 14 residues long. Per germline, CDR1 MDHEN and CDR2 SYDVKM.

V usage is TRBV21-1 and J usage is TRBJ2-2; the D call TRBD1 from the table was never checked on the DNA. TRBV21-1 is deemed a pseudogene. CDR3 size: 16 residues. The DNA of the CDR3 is TGTGCCAGCAGCAAAGCGCAGATATCAGTGACCGGGGAGCTGTTTTTT. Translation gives CASSKAQISVTGELFF.

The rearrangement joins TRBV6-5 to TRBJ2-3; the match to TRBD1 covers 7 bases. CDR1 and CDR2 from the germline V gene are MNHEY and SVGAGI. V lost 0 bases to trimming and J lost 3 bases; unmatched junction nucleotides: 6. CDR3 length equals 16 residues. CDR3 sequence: CASSYSMGQQTDTQYF. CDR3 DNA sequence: TGTGCCAGCAGTTACTCGATGGGACAGCAAACAGATACGCAGTATTTT.

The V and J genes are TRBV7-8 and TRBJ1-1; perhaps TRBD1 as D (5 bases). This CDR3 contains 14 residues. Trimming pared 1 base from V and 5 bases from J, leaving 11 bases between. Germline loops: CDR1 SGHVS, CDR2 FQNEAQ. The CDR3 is CASSLDRDVTEAFF. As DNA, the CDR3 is TGTGCCAGCAGCTTAGATCGGGACGTTACTGAAGCTTTCTTT.

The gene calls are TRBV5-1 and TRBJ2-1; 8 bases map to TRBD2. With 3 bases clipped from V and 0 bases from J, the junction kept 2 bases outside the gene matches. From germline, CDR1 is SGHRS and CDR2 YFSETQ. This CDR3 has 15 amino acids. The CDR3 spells CASSSSGSSYNEQFF. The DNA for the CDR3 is TGCGCCAGCAGCTCGAGCGGGAGCTCCTACAATGAGCAGTTCTTC. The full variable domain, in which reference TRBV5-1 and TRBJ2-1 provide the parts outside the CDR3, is KAGVTQTPRYLIKTRGQQVTLSCSPISGHRSVSWYQQTPGQGLQFLFEYFSETQRNKGNFPGRFSGRQFSNSRSEMNVSTLELGDSALYLCASSSSGSSYNEQFFGPGTRLTVL.

The CDR3 coding sequence is TGTGCCTGGAGCCCGGGACAGGGGGCTTTCGAGCAGTACTTC. Translated, it gives CAWSPGQGAFEQYF. J is TRBJ2-5 and V is TRBV30; 12 bases align to TRBD1. The J call may not be correct, given that the DNA end is closer to TRBJ2-7. The CDR3 is made up of 14 amino acids. Germline loops: CDR1 GTSNPN, CDR2 SVGIG (reference sequence).

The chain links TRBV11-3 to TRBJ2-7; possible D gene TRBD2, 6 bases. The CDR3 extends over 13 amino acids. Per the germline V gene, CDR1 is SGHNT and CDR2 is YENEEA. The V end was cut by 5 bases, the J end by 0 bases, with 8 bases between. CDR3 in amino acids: CASSLGGSYEQYF. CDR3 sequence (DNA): TGTGCCAGCAGCCTCGGGGGCTCCTACGAGCAGTACTTC.

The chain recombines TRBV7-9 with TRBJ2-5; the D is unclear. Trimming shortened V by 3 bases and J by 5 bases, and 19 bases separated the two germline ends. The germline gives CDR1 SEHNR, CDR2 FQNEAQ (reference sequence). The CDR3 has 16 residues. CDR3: CASSFSYPMASETQYF. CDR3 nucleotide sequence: TGTGCCAGCAGCTTTTCGTACCCCATGGCGTCTGAGACCCAGTACTTC.

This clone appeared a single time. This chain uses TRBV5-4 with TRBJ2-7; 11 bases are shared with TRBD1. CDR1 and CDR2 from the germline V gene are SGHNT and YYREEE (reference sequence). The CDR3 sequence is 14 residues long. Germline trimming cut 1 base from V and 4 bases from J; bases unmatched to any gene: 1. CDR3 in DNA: TGTGCCAGCAGCTTGTGGGACAGGGGGTACGAGCAGTACTTC. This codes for CASSLWDRGYEQYF.

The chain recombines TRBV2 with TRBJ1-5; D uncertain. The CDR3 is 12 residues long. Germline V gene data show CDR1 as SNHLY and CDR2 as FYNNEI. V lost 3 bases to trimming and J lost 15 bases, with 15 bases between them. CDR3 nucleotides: TGTGCCAGCAGTGACCTTACCTCAAGGGCGCATTTT. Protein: CASSDLTSRAHF.

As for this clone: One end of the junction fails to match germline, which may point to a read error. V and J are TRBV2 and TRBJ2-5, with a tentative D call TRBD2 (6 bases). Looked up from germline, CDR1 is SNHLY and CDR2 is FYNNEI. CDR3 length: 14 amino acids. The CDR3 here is CASSDNAGPPTTDF. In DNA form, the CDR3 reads TGTGCCAGCAGTGATAATGCGGGGCCACCAACCACGGACTTC.

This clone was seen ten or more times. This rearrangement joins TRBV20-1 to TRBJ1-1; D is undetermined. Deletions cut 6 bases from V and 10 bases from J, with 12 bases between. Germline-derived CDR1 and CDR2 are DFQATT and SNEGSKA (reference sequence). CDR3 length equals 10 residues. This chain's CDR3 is CSATNGVAFF. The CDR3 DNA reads TGCAGTGCCACGAATGGTGTAGCTTTCTTT.

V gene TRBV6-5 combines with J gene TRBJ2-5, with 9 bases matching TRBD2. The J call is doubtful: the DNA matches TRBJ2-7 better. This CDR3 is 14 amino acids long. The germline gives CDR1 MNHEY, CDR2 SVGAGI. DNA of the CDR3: TGTGCCAGCAGTTTGCTAGCGGGACGCTACGAGCAGTACTTC. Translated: CASSLLAGRYEQYF.

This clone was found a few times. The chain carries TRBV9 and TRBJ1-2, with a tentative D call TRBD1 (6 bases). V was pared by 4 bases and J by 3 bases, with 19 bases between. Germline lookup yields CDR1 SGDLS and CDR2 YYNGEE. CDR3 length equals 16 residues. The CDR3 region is CASSHSSRGRDYGYTF. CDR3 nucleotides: TGTGCCAGCAGCCACTCATCCAGGGGCAGGGACTATGGCTACACCTTC.

DNA for the CDR3: TGTGCCAGCAGCTTGCTTGAGAACTATGGCTACACCTTC. Amino acid sequence: CASSLLENYGYTF. The gene calls are TRBV5-8 and TRBJ1-2; no clear D gene. Trimming pared 1 base from V and 2 bases from J, leaving 6 bases between. Germline assignment: CDR1 SGHTS and CDR2 YDEGEE. This CDR3 spans 13 amino acids.

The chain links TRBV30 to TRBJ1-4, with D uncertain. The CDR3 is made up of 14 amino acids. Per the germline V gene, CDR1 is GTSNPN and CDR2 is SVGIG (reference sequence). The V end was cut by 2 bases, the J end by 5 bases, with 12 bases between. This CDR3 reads CAWSQYGKNEKLFF. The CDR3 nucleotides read TGTGCCTGGAGTCAATACGGCAAAAATGAAAAACTGTTTTTT.

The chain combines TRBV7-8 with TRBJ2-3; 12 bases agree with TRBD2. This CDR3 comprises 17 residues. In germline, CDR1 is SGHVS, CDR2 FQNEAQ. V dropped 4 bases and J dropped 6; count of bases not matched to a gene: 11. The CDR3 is CASSSSGRAGGPDTQYF. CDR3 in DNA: TGTGCCAGCAGCTCTAGCGGGAGGGCCGGAGGTCCCGATACGCAGTATTTT.